Listed here is a single TCR beta chain. As yet, its antigen is unknown. V lost 4 bases to trimming and J lost 1 base; unmatched junction nucleotides: 16. The germline CDR1 and CDR2 sequences are SGDLS and YYNGEE. This CDR3 has 18 residues. The sample belongs to a study of Ad26.COV2.S vaccination and SARS-CoV-2 variants. As for the study in general: Enrolled in COV1001, the donor was in the Ad26.COV2.S trial arm, which received the vaccine. Dosing was one shot or two shots 56 days apart. Study conclusions and caveats: An underestimation of total T cell responses may have resulted from the TCR breadth and depth analyses.

Indicated treatment: about 20 received Ad26.COV2.S at low or high dose, single or two shots; roughly 5 received placebo; per-sample allocation not given. Specimens were obtained on day 63 following the first vaccine or placebo injection. TCRdb's copy holds only in-frame clones and misses some; the assay was immunoSEQ multiplex PCR. The data contain hundreds of thousands of clones, about 93% of them singletons. This TCR was recovered from a person aged 18-60 years who received the Ad26.COV2.S COVID-19 vaccine or a placebo. Here the sequenced sample was peripheral blood, taken in a trial of Ad26.COV2.S vaccine versus placebo. This rearrangement joins TRBV9 to TRBJ2-5, with 7 positions matching TRBD2. The CDR3 DNA follows: TGTGCCAGCAGCCAAGAAGGGTCGTGGGGCGGGAGCCAAGAGACCCAGTACTTC. Protein product: CASSQEGSWGGSQETQYF.